The clone carrying this T cell receptor beta chain was picked up a small number of times. No antigen is known for it. The data were taken from a study of cytomegalovirus exposure and HLA in healthy donors. Findings and caveats of the study: The study found most TCR sequences rare, yet found some public TCRs in many donors.

PCR involved 60 Vbeta and 13 Jbeta primers. The repertoire was sequenced with immunoSEQ multiplex PCR; TCRdb's copy has only in-frame clones and lacks some. Of some 180,000 clones listed, over 70% are singletons. The sequence was obtained from a woman aged 55 to 70 in good health and CMV-seropositive. Input material: PBMCs.

The CDR3 reads CASSLGGGRGGGWETQYF. Written as DNA, the CDR3 is TGTGCCAGCAGTTTAGGGGGGGGACGCGGGGGGGGCTGGGAGACCCAGTACTTC. This chain joins TRBV27 and TRBJ2-5; 9 positions agree with TRBD2. V lost 2 bases and J lost 5; bases outside the gene matches: 15. This CDR3 is built from 18 residues. Looked up from germline, CDR1 is MNHEY and CDR2 is SMNVEV (reference sequence).